A selection of T cell receptor beta chains follows, all from one sample in a study of cytomegalovirus exposure and HLA in healthy donors. Sequencing used immunoSEQ multiplex PCR; TCRdb keeps in-frame clones, though not all of them. The data contain over 120,000 clones, 75% to 85% of them singletons. Sequencing used PBMCs. The receptor source for this set is a man in his fifties in good health and CMV-seronegative. Each CDR3 is given with its conserved first and last residue. D genes are given only for firm matches. Clone sizes are given selectively: once, few, many, or a class where the clone is expanded.

d_call,clone_size,v_call,j_call,cdr3_aa,cdr3_nt
.,.,TRBV6-1,TRBJ1-5,CASALDWASNQPQHF,TGTGCCAGCGCTCTGGACTGGGCTAGCAATCAGCCCCAGCATTTT
.,few,TRBV27,TRBJ1-2,CATSGGKKYGYTF,TGTGCCACCTCGGGGGGCAAAAAATATGGCTACACCTTC
.,.,TRBV5-6,TRBJ2-7,CASSLDSEQYF,TGTGCCAGCAGCTTGGACAGCGAGCAGTACTTC
TRBD2,few,TRBV5-4,TRBJ2-6,CASSLRLAGGHGANVLTF,TGTGCCAGCAGCCTGCGACTAGCGGGGGGGCACGGGGCCAACGTCCTGACTTTC
TRBD2,few,TRBV9,TRBJ2-7,CASSVRSGMPYEQYF,TGTGCCAGCAGCGTACGTAGCGGGATGCCCTACGAGCAGTACTTC
TRBD1,.,TRBV25-1,TRBJ1-2,CASSDGPGGSNYGYTF,TGTGCCAGCAGTGATGGTCCAGGGGGTAGTAACTATGGCTACACCTTC
.,.,TRBV5-1,TRBJ2-1,CASSERGISGNNEQFF,TGCGCCAGCAGCGAACGTGGGATTAGCGGCAACAATGAGCAGTTCTTC
TRBD1,.,TRBV7-2,TRBJ2-7,CASSLRQGEVEQYF,TGTGCCAGCAGCTTAAGACAGGGTGAGGTCGAGCAGTACTTC
TRBD1,.,TRBV27,TRBJ2-1,CASSPTPGTGGNEQFF,TGTGCCAGCAGTCCGACCCCCGGGACAGGGGGTAATGAGCAGTTCTTC
.,.,TRBV11-2,TRBJ1-1,CASSSNRVRHTEAFF,TGTGCCAGCAGCTCCAACAGGGTACGGCACACTGAAGCTTTCTTT
.,.,TRBV7-6,TRBJ1-5,CASSLDRDQPQHF,TGTGCCAGCAGCTTAGACCGGGATCAGCCCCAGCATTTT
.,.,TRBV27,TRBJ2-1,CASSIRGGYNNEQFF,TGTGCCAGCAGTATTCGCGGGGGCTATAACAATGAGCAGTTCTTC
TRBD1,.,TRBV27,TRBJ1-5,CASGKTGPSNQPQHF,TGTGCCAGCGGAAAGACAGGGCCTAGCAATCAGCCCCAGCATTTT
TRBD2,.,TRBV10-1,TRBJ2-5,CASRQLAGEVSQETQYF,TGCGCCAGCAGACAGCTAGCGGGGGAGGTCTCCCAAGAGACCCAGTACTTC
TRBD1,.,TRBV6-1,TRBJ1-5,CASSSGQTSNQPQHF,TGTGCCAGCAGCTCGGGACAGACTAGCAATCAGCCCCAGCATTTT
TRBD1,once,TRBV7-3,TRBJ2-7,CASSLLQGYEQYF,TGTGCCAGCAGCTTATTACAGGGGTACGAGCAGTACTTC
TRBD2,.,TRBV15,TRBJ2-5,CATSVFREVLQETQYF,TGTGCCACCAGCGTTTTTCGGGAGGTTCTACAAGAGACCCAGTACTTC
.,.,TRBV18,TRBJ1-2,CASSQGLGGYTF,TGTGCCAGCTCACAGGGGCTGGGCGGCTACACCTTC
TRBD1,.,TRBV19,TRBJ1-5,CASRTTGASYQPQHF,TGTGCCAGTAGGACGACAGGGGCCTCATATCAGCCCCAGCATTTT
.,.,TRBV5-1,TRBJ1-2,CASSFEQAAVFLPTNYGYTF,TGCGCCAGCTCTTTTGAGCAGGCAGCAGTTTTCTTACCAACTAACTATGGCTACACCTTC
TRBD1,.,TRBV18,TRBJ2-7,CASSQRDRVYEQYF,TGTGCCAGCTCACAACGGGACAGGGTTTACGAGCAGTACTTC
TRBD1,.,TRBV6-5,TRBJ1-2,CASSSSTGGYGYTF,TGTGCCAGCAGTTCGTCGACAGGGGGCTATGGCTACACCTTC
TRBD1,.,TRBV29-1,TRBJ1-4,CSVAQGFSNEKLFF,TGCAGCGTTGCACAGGGGTTTTCTAATGAAAAACTGTTTTTT
.,.,TRBV25-1,TRBJ2-7,CASSPIGEQSSYEQYF,TGTGCCAGCAGTCCAATCGGGGAACAGAGCTCCTACGAGCAGTACTTC
.,.,TRBV6-1,TRBJ1-1,CATEAESNTEAFF,TGTGCCACGGAGGCAGAGTCGAACACTGAAGCTTTCTTT
.,.,TRBV27,TRBJ1-2,CASHSHQGGGNYGYTF,TGTGCCAGCCATTCCCATCAAGGGGGGGGCAACTATGGCTACACCTTC
.,few,TRBV5-4,TRBJ1-2,CASSPGTPLGGNYGYTF,TGTGCCAGCAGCCCAGGGACACCCCTCGGAGGTAACTATGGCTACACCTTC
TRBD2,once,TRBV5-4,TRBJ2-3,CASSPWTSGSTDTQYF,TGTGCCAGCAGCCCGTGGACTAGCGGAAGCACAGATACGCAGTATTTT
.,.,TRBV21-1,TRBJ2-7,CASSPKGTGATYEQYF,TGTGCCAGCAGCCCAAAGGGAACAGGAGCTACCTACGAGCAGTACTTC
.,.,TRBV28,TRBJ1-5,CASSSKRGFGNQPQHF,TGTGCCAGCAGTTCTAAAAGGGGTTTCGGCAATCAGCCCCAGCATTTT
TRBD2,.,TRBV27,TRBJ2-1,CASIRTGGYYNEQFF,TGTGCCAGCATTCGAACCGGGGGGTACTACAATGAGCAGTTCTTC
.,.,TRBV7-3,TRBJ2-1,CASSLQGLDEQFF,TGTGCCAGCAGCTTACAGGGGTTGGATGAGCAGTTCTTC
.,.,TRBV29-1,TRBJ2-2,CSAQRGNTGELFF,TGCAGCGCCCAACGGGGAAACACCGGGGAGCTGTTTTTT
TRBD2,.,TRBV7-9,TRBJ2-3,CASSRGGSTDTQYF,TGTGCCAGCAGCCGCGGGGGGAGCACAGATACGCAGTATTTT
TRBD2,.,TRBV27,TRBJ2-1,CASSLNGRRGGSYNEQFF,TGTGCCAGCAGTTTAAACGGTCGGCGGGGGGGCTCCTACAATGAGCAGTTCTTC
.,.,TRBV4-1,TRBJ1-1,CASRGVLRNTEAFF,TGCGCCAGCCGGGGGGTCCTCCGGAACACTGAAGCTTTCTTT
TRBD1,.,TRBV6-5,TRBJ1-2,CASSYSTQGLVAF,TGTGCCAGCAGTTACTCGACACAGGGGTTAGTAGCCTTC
.,.,TRBV6-5,TRBJ2-7,CATKGTHGNYEQYF,TGTGCCACGAAAGGGACACACGGCAATTACGAGCAGTACTTC
.,once,TRBV30,TRBJ2-5,CAWSERGETQYF,TGTGCCTGGAGTGAGCGAGGGGAGACCCAGTACTTC
.,.,TRBV6-1,TRBJ2-5,CASSEALQETQYF,TGTGCCAGCAGTGAAGCCCTCCAAGAGACCCAGTACTTC
TRBD1,.,TRBV11-2,TRBJ1-1,CASSKHRDRDTEAFF,TGTGCCAGCAGCAAGCACCGGGACAGGGACACTGAAGCTTTCTTT
.,.,TRBV21-1,TRBJ1-1,CASILLTAPDHEAFF,TGTGCCAGCATCCTCCTGACAGCCCCGGATCATGAAGCTTTCTTT
TRBD2,.,TRBV19,TRBJ2-1,CATTGLADEQFF,TGTGCCACCACGGGACTAGCCGATGAGCAGTTCTTC
TRBD1,.,TRBV9,TRBJ1-3,CASSVNAQGAVDTIYF,TGTGCCAGCAGCGTGAATGCACAGGGGGCAGTGGACACCATATATTTT
TRBD1,.,TRBV19,TRBJ1-2,CASSISTRTGNSNYGYTF,TGTGCCAGTAGTATTAGCACAAGGACAGGGAATTCTAACTATGGCTACACCTTC
TRBD2,.,TRBV2,TRBJ2-1,CASSLATSGDYNEQFF,TGTGCCAGCAGCTTAGCCACTAGCGGGGACTACAATGAGCAGTTCTTC